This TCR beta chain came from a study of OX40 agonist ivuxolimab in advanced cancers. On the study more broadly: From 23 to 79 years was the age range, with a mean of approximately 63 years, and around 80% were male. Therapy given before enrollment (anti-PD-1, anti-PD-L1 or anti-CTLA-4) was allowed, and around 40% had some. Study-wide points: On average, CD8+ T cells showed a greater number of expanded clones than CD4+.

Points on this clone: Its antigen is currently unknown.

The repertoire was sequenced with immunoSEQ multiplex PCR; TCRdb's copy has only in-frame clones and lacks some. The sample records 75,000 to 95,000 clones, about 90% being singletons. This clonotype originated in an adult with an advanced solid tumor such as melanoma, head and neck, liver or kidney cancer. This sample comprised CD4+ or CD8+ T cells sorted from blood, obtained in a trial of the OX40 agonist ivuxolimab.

This CDR3 is CASSLAFRARYNEQFF. CDR3 nucleotides: TGTGCCAGCAGCTTGGCCTTCCGGGCTAGGTACAATGAGCAGTTCTTC. This sequence joins TRBV5-6 and TRBJ2-1; no definite D call. V was trimmed by 0 bases and J by 4 bases, leaving 14 bases between them. The CDR3 runs 16 residues. Germline V gene lookup returns CDR1 SGHDT and CDR2 YYEEEE.